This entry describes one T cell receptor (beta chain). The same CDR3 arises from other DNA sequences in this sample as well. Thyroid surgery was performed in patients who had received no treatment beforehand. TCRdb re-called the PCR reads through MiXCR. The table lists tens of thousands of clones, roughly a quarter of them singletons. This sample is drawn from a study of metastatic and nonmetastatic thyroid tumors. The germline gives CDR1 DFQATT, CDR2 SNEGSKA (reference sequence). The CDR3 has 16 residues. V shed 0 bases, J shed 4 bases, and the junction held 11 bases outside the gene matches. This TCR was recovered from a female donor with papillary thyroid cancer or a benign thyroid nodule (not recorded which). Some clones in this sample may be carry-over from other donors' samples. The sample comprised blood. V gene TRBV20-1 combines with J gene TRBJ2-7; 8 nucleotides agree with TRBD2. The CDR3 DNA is TGCAGTGCTAGAGAGGCTGGGTCGGGGGGGCGATACGAGCAGTACTTC. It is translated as CSAREAGSGGRYEQYF.